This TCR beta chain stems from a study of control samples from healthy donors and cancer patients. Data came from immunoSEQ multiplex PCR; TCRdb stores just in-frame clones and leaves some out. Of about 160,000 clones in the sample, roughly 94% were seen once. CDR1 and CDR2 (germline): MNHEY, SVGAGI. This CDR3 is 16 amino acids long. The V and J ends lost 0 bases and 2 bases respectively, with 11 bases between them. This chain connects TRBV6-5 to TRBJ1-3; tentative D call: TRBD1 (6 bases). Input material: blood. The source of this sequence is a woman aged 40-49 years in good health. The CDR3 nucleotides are TGTGCCAGCAGTTACTCGGTGGCAGGGGCTGGAAACACCATATATTTT. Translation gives CASSYSVAGAGNTIYF.